This TCR beta chain was retrieved from a study of cytomegalovirus exposure and HLA in healthy donors. Overall study: In an early release, HLA-typed donors contributed 80 million to 95 million unique TCR sequences. Study-wide findings and caveats: Exclusion as indistinguishable affected some V segments, including TRBV6-2 and TRBV6-3. A missense variant in DCLRE1C was later tied to TCR beta V- and J-gene trimming.

With regard to this clone: Its specificity is unknown. An end of the junction differs from the germline gene, which may be a read error.

Germline lookup yields CDR1 MNHNY and CDR2 SVGAGI (reference sequence). CDR3 length equals 15 residues. The primer mix had 60 Vbeta and 13 Jbeta primers. Authors' analysis steps: In a later analysis, the count reached some 73 million unique TCR beta chains, with about 12 million shared. Libraries were prepared by immunoSEQ multiplex PCR; TCRdb keeps only in-frame clonotypes and omits some of them. V, J and clone size are those of that table, while D and trimming were read from the DNA. The repertoire consists of under 200,000 clones, with 68% occurring once and the leading ten covering less than 1.5%.

Source material: PBMCs. This TCR derives from a man over 45 in good health and CMV-seronegative. The chain carries TRBV6-6 and TRBJ2-3, with 9 bases lining up with TRBD1. In DNA, the CDR3 is TGTGCCAGCACTTACGGGGACAGGGCTCTAGATACGCAGTATTTT. Its translation: CASTYGDRALDTQYF.